One sample yielded the 3 T cell receptor beta chains listed below, sequenced in a study of T-cell reconstitution after alpha-beta-depleted transplantation in children. Preparation of the TCRbeta library used unique molecular identifiers. TCRdb ran MiXCR on the PCR reads and lists one entry per CDR3 protein. The profile shows about 980,000 distinct CDR3 sequences, roughly 31% of them singletons. The sequences come from PBMCs, mostly from graft donor cells, collected 360 days after TCRalphabeta/CD19-depleted stem cell transplant. Every receptor here comes from a boy less than two years old who had a stem cell transplant for SCID, so the T cells may come from the graft donor.

The table lists this clonotype with many counts. The V call is TRBV24-1, the J call TRBJ2-1, with 10 bases that match TRBD1. Germline assignment: CDR1 KGHDR and CDR2 SFDVKD. CDR3 length: 17 residues. V shed 3 bases and J 2 bases; nucleotides not matched to a gene: 6. The chain's CDR3 is CATSDRRGTGAYNEQFF. The CDR3 DNA reads as TGTGCCACCAGTGATAGAAGGGGGACAGGGGCCTACAATGAGCAGTTCTTC.

This clonotype was seen only a few times. This chain links TRBV15 with TRBJ2-1; D may match TRBD1 or TRBD2 (6 bases each). There are 16 residues in the CDR3. Trimming pared 0 bases from V and 9 bases from J, leaving 18 bases between. Germline V gives CDR1 LNHNV, CDR2 YYDKDF (reference sequence). CDR3 sequence: CATSRDGVRGVSEQFF. DNA for the CDR3: TGTGCCACCAGCAGAGATGGCGTTAGGGGGGTGAGTGAGCAGTTCTTC.

J is TRBJ1-5 and V is TRBV19; D remains ambiguous. Germline V gene lookup returns CDR1 LNHDA and CDR2 SQIVND (reference sequence). V lost 6 bases and J lost 4, with 13 bases in between. The CDR3 totals 14 residues. The CDR3 sequence is CASRDRDRNQPQHF. The CDR3 DNA is TGTGCCAGTAGGGATCGTGACCGAAATCAGCCCCAGCATTTT.